This TCR beta chain was recorded in a study of control samples from healthy donors and cancer patients. This table comes from immunoSEQ multiplex PCR, and its TCRdb copy is limited to in-frame clones, with some not included. Of 25,000 to 35,000 clones in the sample, about nine tenths are singletons; the top ten hold roughly 12%. The CDR3 is 13 amino acids. After removal of 7 bases from V and 10 bases from J, the junction contained 6 bases not matched to a gene. CDR1 is SNHLY, CDR2 FYNNEI, per germline. The clonotype was recovered from a man between 45 and 60 years old with lung cancer. The material sequenced was PBMCs. The chain links TRBV2 to TRBJ1-6; the match to TRBD1 covers 8 bases. CDR3: CASNRGAISPLHF. Here the CDR3 DNA reads TGTGCCAGCAACAGGGGGGCCATCTCACCCCTCCACTTT.